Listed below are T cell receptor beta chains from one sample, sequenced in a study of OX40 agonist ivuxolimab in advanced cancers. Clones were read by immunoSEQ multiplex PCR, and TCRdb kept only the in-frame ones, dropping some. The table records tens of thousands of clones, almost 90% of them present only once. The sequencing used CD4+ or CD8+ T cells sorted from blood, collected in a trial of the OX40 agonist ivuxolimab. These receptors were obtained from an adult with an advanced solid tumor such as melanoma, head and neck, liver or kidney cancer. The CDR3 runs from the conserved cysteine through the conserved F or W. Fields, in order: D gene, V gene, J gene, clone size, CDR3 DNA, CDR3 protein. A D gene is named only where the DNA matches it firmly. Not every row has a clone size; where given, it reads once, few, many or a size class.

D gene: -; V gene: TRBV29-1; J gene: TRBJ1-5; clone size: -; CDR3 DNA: TGCAGCGTTGCGGATGGGTTTTTGGGCAATCAGCCCCAGCATTTT; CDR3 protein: CSVADGFLGNQPQHF
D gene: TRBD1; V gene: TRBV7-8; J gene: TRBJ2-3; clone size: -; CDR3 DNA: TGTGCCAGCAGCCCACAGGGGAGCACAGATACGCAGTATTTT; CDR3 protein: CASSPQGSTDTQYF
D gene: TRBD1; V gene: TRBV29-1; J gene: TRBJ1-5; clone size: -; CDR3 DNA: TGCAGCGTATCGACAGGGCATAGCAATCAGCCCCAGCATTTT; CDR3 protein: CSVSTGHSNQPQHF
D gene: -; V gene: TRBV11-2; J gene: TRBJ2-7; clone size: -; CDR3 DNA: TGTGCCAGCAGGTCTTCTTACACGGCCGAGCAGTACTTC; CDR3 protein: CASRSSYTAEQYF
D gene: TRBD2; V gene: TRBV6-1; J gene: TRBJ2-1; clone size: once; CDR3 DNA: TGTGCCAGCGGTGATAGAGCGGGAGGGCGCTACAATGAGCAGTTCTTC; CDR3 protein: CASGDRAGGRYNEQFF
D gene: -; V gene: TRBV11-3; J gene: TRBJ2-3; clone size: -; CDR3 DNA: TGTGCCAGCAGCAATTCGGGTAGGACAGATACGCAGTATTTT; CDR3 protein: CASSNSGRTDTQYF
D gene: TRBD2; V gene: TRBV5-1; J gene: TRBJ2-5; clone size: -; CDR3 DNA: TGCGCCAGCAGCTTGGCCCCCCGTGGGGGAGGGGAGACCCAGTACTTC; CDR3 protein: CASSLAPRGGGETQYF
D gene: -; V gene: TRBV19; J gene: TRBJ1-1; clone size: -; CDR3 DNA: TGTGCCAGTAGTATCCGGGGGAACACTGAAGCTTTCTTT; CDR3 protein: CASSIRGNTEAFF
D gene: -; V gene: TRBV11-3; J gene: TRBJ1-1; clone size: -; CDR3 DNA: TGTGCCAGCAGCCCCGACGATAGAGGGTACACTGAAGCTTTCTTT; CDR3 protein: CASSPDDRGYTEAFF
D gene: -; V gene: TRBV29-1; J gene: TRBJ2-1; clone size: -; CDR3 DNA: TGCAGCTCCGGGACGTACAATGAGCAGTTCTTC; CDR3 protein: CSSGTYNEQFF
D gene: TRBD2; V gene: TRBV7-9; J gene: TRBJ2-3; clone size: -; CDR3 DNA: TGTGCCAGCACCCCCAGCGGGGGGCTGGGAGATACGCAGTATTTT; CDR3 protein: CASTPSGGLGDTQYF
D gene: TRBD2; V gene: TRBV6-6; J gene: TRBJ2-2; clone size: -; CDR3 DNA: TGTGCCAGCGGGCTAGCGGGAAGCACCGGGGAGCTGTTTTTT; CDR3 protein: CASGLAGSTGELFF
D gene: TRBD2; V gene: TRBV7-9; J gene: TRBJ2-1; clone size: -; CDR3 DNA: TGTGCCAGCGGAGGTGGGAGGGGATGGGACAATGAGCAGTTCTTC; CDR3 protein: CASGGGRGWDNEQFF
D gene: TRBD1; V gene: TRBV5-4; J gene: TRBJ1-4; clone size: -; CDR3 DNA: TGTGCCAGCAGCCGACAGGGGGCGGGAATGGGACTGTTTTTT; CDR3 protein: CASSRQGAGMGLFF
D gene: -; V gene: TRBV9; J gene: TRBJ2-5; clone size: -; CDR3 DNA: TGTGCCAGCAGCGTATGGGCCGCCGGCGGTGAGACCCAGTACTTC; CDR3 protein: CASSVWAAGGETQYF
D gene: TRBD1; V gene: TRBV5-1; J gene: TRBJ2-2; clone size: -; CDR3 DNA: TGCGCCAGCAGCTTGGTAGGGGGCAGGACCGGGGAGCTGTTTTTT; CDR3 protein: CASSLVGGRTGELFF
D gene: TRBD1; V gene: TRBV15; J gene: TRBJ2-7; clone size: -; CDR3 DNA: TGTGCCACCAGCAGAGGTGTGGACAGGGTCTACGAGCAGTACTTC; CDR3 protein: CATSRGVDRVYEQYF
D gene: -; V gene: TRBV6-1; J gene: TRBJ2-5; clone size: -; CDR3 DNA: TGTGCCAGCAGTGAAGAGGGGTGGAGGGTGGGAGAGACCCAGTACTTC; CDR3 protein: CASSEEGWRVGETQYF
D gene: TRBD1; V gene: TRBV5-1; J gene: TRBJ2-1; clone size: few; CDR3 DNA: TGCGCCAGCAGCTTCGGACAGGGGGGCCACAATGAGCAGTTCTTC; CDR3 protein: CASSFGQGGHNEQFF
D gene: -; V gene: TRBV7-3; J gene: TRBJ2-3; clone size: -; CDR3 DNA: TGTGCCAGCAGCTTTGCAGGGGGGGCATCTACGCAGTATTTT; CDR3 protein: CASSFAGGASTQYF
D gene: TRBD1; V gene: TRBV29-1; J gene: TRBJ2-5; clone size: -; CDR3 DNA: TGCAGCGGGAACAGGGGGCGCTTAGAGACCCAGTACTTC; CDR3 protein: CSGNRGRLETQYF
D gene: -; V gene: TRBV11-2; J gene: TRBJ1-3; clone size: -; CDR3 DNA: TGTGCCAGCAGCTTAGTGTTCGGAGTTAGAAACACCATATATTTT; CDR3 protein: CASSLVFGVRNTIYF
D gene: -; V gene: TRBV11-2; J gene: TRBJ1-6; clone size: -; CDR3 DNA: TGTGCCAGCAGTTTAATGGGGGAGGGATCCCTCCACTTT; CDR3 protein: CASSLMGEGSLHF
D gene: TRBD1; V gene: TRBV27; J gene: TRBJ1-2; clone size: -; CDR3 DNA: TGTGCCAGCAGTTTAGGGGACAGGGCCCATGGCTACACCTTC; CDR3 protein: CASSLGDRAHGYTF
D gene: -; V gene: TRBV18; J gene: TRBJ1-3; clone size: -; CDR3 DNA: TGTGCCAGCTCACCAGGGGACCTCATATATTTT; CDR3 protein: CASSPGDLIYF
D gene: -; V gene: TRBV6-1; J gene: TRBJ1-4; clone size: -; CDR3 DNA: TGTGCCAGCAGTGTATCAGGGGCCGGGGTTGAAAAACTGTTTTTT; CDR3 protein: CASSVSGAGVEKLFF
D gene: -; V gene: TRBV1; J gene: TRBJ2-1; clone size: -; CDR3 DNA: TGCACCAGCAGCCAAGATTGGGGGGAGGGCCGGAATGAGCAGTTCTTC; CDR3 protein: CTSSQDWGEGRNEQFF
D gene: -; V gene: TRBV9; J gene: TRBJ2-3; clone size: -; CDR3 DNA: TGTGCCAGCAGCCCGCCCCATAGCGGCACAGATACGCAGTATTTT; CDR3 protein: CASSPPHSGTDTQYF
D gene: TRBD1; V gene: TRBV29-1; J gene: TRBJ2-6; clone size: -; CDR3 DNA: TGCAGCGCTGTCACCGGGACAGGGAAAGCGGGGGCCAACGTCCTGACTTTC; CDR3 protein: CSAVTGTGKAGANVLTF
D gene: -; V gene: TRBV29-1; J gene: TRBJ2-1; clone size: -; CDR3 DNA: TGCAGCGTTGGCGGGGACCCGGGAAGCTCCTACAATGAGCAGTTCTTC; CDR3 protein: CSVGGDPGSSYNEQFF
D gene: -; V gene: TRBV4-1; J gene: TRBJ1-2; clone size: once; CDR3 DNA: TGCGCCAGCAGCCAAGAAGTGGGCTCTGGCTACACCTTC; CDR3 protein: CASSQEVGSGYTF
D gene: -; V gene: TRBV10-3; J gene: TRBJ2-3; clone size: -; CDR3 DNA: TGTGCCATCGGGAGTAGCACAGATACGCAGTATTTT; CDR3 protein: CAIGSSTDTQYF
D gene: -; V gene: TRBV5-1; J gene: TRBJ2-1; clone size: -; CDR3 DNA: TGCGCCAGCAGCTTGGGTCTAGTCGGGGATGATGAGCAGTTCTTC; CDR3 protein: CASSLGLVGDDEQFF
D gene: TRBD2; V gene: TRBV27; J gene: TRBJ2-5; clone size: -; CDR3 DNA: TGTGCCAGCAGTCCTGACCTGGGCGGGGGGGGAGAGACCCAGTACTTC; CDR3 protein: CASSPDLGGGGETQYF
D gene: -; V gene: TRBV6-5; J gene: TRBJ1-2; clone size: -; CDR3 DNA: TGTGCCAGCAGCCCCACGGGCCAGGGGCACGGCTACACCTTC; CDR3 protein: CASSPTGQGHGYTF
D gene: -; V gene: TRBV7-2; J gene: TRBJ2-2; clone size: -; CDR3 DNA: TGTGCCAGCATAACTACCAGGAACACCGGGGAGCTGTTTTTT; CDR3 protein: CASITTRNTGELFF
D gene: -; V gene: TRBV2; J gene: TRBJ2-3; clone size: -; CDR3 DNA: TGTGCCAGCAGTTCGACGGGCGAAAGCACAGATACGCAGTATTTT; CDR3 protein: CASSSTGESTDTQYF
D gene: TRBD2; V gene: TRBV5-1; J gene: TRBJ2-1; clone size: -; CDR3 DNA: TGCGCCACTTCGGGGCGGGAGAACTACAATGAGCAGTTCTTC; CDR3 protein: CATSGRENYNEQFF
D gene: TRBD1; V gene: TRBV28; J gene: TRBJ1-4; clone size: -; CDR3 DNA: TGTGCCAGCAGTTCAGGGGGCTCCGGCGAAAAACTGTTTTTT; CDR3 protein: CASSSGGSGEKLFF
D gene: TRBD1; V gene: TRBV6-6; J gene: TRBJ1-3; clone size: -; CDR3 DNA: TGTGCCAGCACCCAAGGGACAGGCGGAAACACCATATATTTT; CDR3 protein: CASTQGTGGNTIYF
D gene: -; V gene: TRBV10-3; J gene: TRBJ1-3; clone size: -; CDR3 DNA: TGTGCCATCAGCTGGGAAGGGGCTTCCGGAAACACCATATATTTT; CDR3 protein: CAISWEGASGNTIYF
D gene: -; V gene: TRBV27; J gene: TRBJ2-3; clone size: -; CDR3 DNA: TGTGCCAGCAGTTTTCACGAGGAGCGCACAGATACGCAGTATTTT; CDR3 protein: CASSFHEERTDTQYF
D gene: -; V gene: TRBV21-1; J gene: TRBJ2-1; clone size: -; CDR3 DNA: TGTGCCAGCAGCATTATCGGGCCTAGGAATGAGCAGTTCTTC; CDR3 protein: CASSIIGPRNEQFF
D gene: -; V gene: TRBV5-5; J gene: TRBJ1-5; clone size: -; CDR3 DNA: TGTGCCAGCAGCCCGGGGACTGTTAGCAATCAGCCCCAGCATTTT; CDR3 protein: CASSPGTVSNQPQHF
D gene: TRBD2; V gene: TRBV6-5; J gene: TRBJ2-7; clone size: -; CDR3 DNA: TGTGCCAGCCACGCGGGGGAGGCCTACGAGCAGTACTTC; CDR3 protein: CASHAGEAYEQYF
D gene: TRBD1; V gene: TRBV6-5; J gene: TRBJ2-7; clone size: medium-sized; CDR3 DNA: TGTGCCAGCAGTTACGGGGGACAGGGAAACCCCTACGAGCAGTACTTC; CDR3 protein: CASSYGGQGNPYEQYF
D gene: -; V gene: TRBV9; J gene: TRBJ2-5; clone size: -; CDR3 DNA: TGTGCCAGCAGCGTAGGCCCGGGGAAGACCCAGTACTTC; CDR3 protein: CASSVGPGKTQYF
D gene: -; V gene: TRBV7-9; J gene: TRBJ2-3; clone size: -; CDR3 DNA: TGTGCCAGCAGCTGGGACGAAAGAGATACGCAGTATTTT; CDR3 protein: CASSWDERDTQYF
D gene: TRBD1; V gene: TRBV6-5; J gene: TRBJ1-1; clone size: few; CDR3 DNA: TGTGCCAGCAGTTACTTGAAGGGACAGGGTGAAGCTTTCTTT; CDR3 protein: CASSYLKGQGEAFF